The present TCR beta chain was sequenced within a study of T-cell memory formation after mild COVID-19. TCRdb re-called the 5' RACE reads through MiXCR, storing one row per CDR3 protein. The table includes 350,000 to 550,000 distinct CDR3 sequences, approximately 18% detected once. Study-level points and caveats: Day 15 to 85 contracting clones showed balanced CD4/CD8; day 15 to 37 expanders favored CD4+.

Comments on this clonotype: What it binds is unknown.

The sequence was collected from a man between 18 and 29 years old who had mild COVID-19 (a few samples of this study predate the infection). Cell type and time point are not known. Material for sequencing was PBMCs or a T cell subset sorted from them (not recorded which).

DNA for the CDR3: TGCAGTGCTGACTCCGGGACAGTTAATGAGCAGTTCTTC. It encodes CSADSGTVNEQFF. V gene TRBV20-1 combines with J gene TRBJ2-1; 7 nucleotides agree with TRBD1. The CDR3 has 13 amino acids. Trimming cost V 5 bases and J 7 bases; bases outside gene matches: 8. CDR1 and CDR2 (germline): DFQATT, SNEGSKA (reference sequence).